This entry lists 9 T cell receptor beta chains sequenced from one sample in a study of cytomegalovirus exposure and HLA in healthy donors. The protocol was immunoSEQ multiplex PCR, while the TCRdb copy is restricted to in-frame clones and leaves out a portion. Of about 160,000 clones listed, 85% to 90% are singletons. Sequencing used PBMCs. The receptors derive from a man younger than 30 in good health and CMV-seropositive.

The chain combines TRBV5-8 with TRBJ1-1, with D perhaps TRBD1 (6 bases). The length of the CDR3 is 15 residues. Germline V gene sequence: CDR1 SGHTS, CDR2 YDEGEE. Trimming stripped 2 bases from V and 4 bases from J, with 15 bases between. This chain's CDR3 is CASSLEPGAGTEAFF. CDR3 bases: TGTGCCAGCAGCTTAGAGCCAGGGGCCGGCACTGAAGCTTTCTTT.

The CDR3: CSAGQGNTEAFF. The CDR3 DNA follows: TGCAGCGCCGGACAGGGGAACACTGAAGCTTTCTTT. The chain links TRBV29-1 to TRBJ1-1; 8 bases line up with TRBD1. Germline CDR1 is SQVTM and CDR2 is ANQGSEA. The V and J ends lost 7 bases and 1 base, in that order; junction bases with no gene match: 2. CDR3 length: 12 amino acids.

The chain is built from TRBV6-1 and TRBJ2-1; the match to TRBD2 covers 7 bases. Unmatched junction bases numbered 9, after V lost 2 bases and J lost 2 bases. In germline, CDR1 is MNHNS, CDR2 SASEGT. CDR3 length: 17 residues. The DNA of the CDR3 is TGTGCCAGCAGTGAATTATGGCTAGCGGAGACCTACAATGAGCAGTTCTTC. Translating it yields CASSELWLAETYNEQFF.

The chain couples TRBV15 to TRBJ2-7; D not certain. Trimming pared 0 bases from V and 1 base from J, leaving 16 bases between. CDR3 size: 17 residues. Germline CDR1 reads LNHNV; CDR2 reads YYDKDF (reference sequence). CDR3 in amino acids: CATSRDKVSGISYEQYF. The CDR3 nucleotides read TGTGCCACCAGCAGAGATAAGGTGTCAGGAATTTCCTACGAGCAGTACTTC.

The V and J genes are TRBV11-2 and TRBJ2-7; 11 positions agree with TRBD2. The V gene's germline CDR1 is SGHAT and CDR2 FQNNGV. The CDR3 covers 15 residues. V lost 4 bases and J lost 0; bases outside the gene matches: 2. The DNA of the CDR3 is TGTGCCAGCAGCTATAGCGGGGGGGGCTCCTACGAGCAGTACTTC. It yields the protein CASSYSGGGSYEQYF.

This chain joins TRBV4-1 and TRBJ2-2; 8 bases map to TRBD2. This CDR3 comprises 17 residues. The V segment lost 1 base and the J segment 1 base; nucleotides outside the gene matches: 5. Germline V gives CDR1 MGHRA, CDR2 YSYEKL. CDR3 bases: TGCGCCAGCAGCCAAGGGTTAGCGGGACGGAACACCGGGGAGCTGTTTTTT. This translates into CASSQGLAGRNTGELFF.

The rearrangement uses TRBV27 and TRBJ1-1, with 8 bases identical to TRBD1. CDR3 length: 14 amino acids. Germline CDR1 reads MNHEY; CDR2 reads SMNVEV (reference sequence). Unmatched junction bases numbered 11, after V lost 3 bases and J lost 11 bases. CDR3 residues: CASSFSRTGSGAFF. DNA for the CDR3: TGTGCCAGCAGTTTTTCGAGGACAGGGAGTGGCGCTTTCTTT.

The rearrangement uses TRBV5-6 and TRBJ1-4, with 7 bases lining up with TRBD1. Germline values: CDR1 SGHDT, CDR2 YYEEEE. The CDR3 totals 19 residues. V shed 3 bases, J shed 4 bases, and the junction held 18 bases outside the gene matches. The CDR3 nucleotides read TGTGCCAGCAGCTCAATAGGAAACCGACAGGGATCGAATAATGAAAAACTGTTTTTT. Encoded protein: CASSSIGNRQGSNNEKLFF.

V is TRBV11-3 and J is TRBJ2-5, with D maybe TRBD2 (5 bases). The CDR3 spans 13 residues. V was pared by 5 bases and J by 3 bases, with 10 bases between. CDR1 is SGHNT, CDR2 YENEEA, per germline. The CDR3 nucleotides read TGTGCCAGCAGCGAACTGGGAGAAGAGACCCAGTACTTC. It is translated as CASSELGEETQYF.